The 14 T cell receptor delta chains below all came from one sample that was sequenced in a study of gamma-delta T cells after stem cell transplantation. TCRdb applied CATT to the RT-PCR reads for clone calling. The repertoire includes 8,500 to 13,000 delta-chain clones, 1.3% of them detected once, and about a tenth sits in the top ten. Sequences were obtained from gamma-delta T cells. These receptor sequences come from a human donor. It is not recorded whose cells these are; they may come from a transplant donor.

This chain connects TRDV2 to TRDJ1, with 9 positions matching TRDD3. There are 16 residues in the CDR3. Trimming cost V 0 bases and J 3 bases; bases outside gene matches: 7. CDR1 and CDR2 (germline): GEAIGNYY, EKD. The CDR3 is CACDTLGIRNPDKLIF. The CDR3 DNA sequence: TGTGCCTGTGACACCCTGGGGATACGAAATCCCGATAAACTCATCTTT.

On this clone itself: A far larger clone is just one base off, so this is likely a read error. Other DNA sequences in the same sample also yield this CDR3. The rearrangement uses TRDV2 and TRDJ1, with 12 bases fitting TRDD3. Germline V gene sequence: CDR1 GEAIGNYY, CDR2 EKD. This CDR3 is 15 amino acids long. CDR3 in amino acids: CACDTLGDTTDKLIF. CDR3 nucleotide sequence: TGTGCCTGTGACACACTGGGGGATACCACCGACAAACTCATCTTT.

This clone was recorded a few times. A far larger clone differs by one base, so this is likely a read error. In the same sample, other DNA sequences code for this CDR3. CDR3 bases: TGTGCCTGTGACACCGTGCTGGGGATTGGGGTCACCGATAAACTCATCTTT. It yields the protein CACDTVLGIGVTDKLIF. V usage is TRDV2 and J usage is TRDJ1; a possible D gene is TRDD3 (6 bases). CDR1 and CDR2 from the germline V gene are GEAIGNYY and EKD. CDR3 length: 17 amino acids. V lost 0 bases to trimming and J lost 1 base, with 17 bases between them.

Points on this clone: The protein given by TCRdb reflects a much larger clone and differs at residue 10 from this DNA's translation, likely from a read error; the protein shown is the DNA's translation. The chain has TRDV2 and TRDJ1, with 8 nucleotides matching TRDD3. V lost 3 bases, J lost 0 bases, and 14 bases stayed unmatched. Germline V CDR1 and CDR2: GEAIGNYY, EKD. The CDR3 has 18 amino acids. As DNA, the CDR3 is TGTGCCTGTGACGGGATACTGGGGGTCGACCGGTACACCGATAAACTCATCTTT. Protein: CACDGILGVDRYTDKLIF.

By share, this clone counts as medium-sized (0.01 to 0.1%). This rearrangement joins TRDV2 to TRDJ1, with 10 bases aligning to TRDD3. V was clipped by 0 bases and J by 1 base; unmatched bases: 19. The V gene's germline CDR1 is GEAIGNYY and CDR2 EKD. CDR3 size: 21 residues. The CDR3 DNA reads as TGTGCCTGTGACACCCTGATCGCATCTACTGGGGGATGGAACCTCACCGATAAACTCATCTTT. Its translation: CACDTLIASTGGWNLTDKLIF.

This clone showed up just a few times. For this DNA, TCRdb reports the protein of a much larger clone, which diverges at residue 4, most likely from a read error; the protein presented here is translated directly from the DNA. The gene calls are TRDV2 and TRDJ1; D perhaps matches TRDD3 (5 bases). The CDR3 length is 17 residues. The V end was cut by 4 bases, the J end by 0 bases, with 20 bases between. Germline values: CDR1 GEAIGNYY, CDR2 EKD. CDR3 DNA: TGTGCCTGTGAAACCTTGGGAGATACCACGTACACCGATAAACTCATCTTT. Protein sequence: CACETLGDTTYTDKLIF.

This clone has a handful of counts. The V call is TRDV2, the J call TRDJ1; TRDD3 agrees at 7 bases. V lost 0 bases, J lost 1 base, and 7 bases stayed unmatched. Germline CDR1 GEAIGNYY, CDR2 EKD. CDR3 length: 16 amino acids. The CDR3 nucleotides are TGTGCCTGTGACACCCCCGCGGGGGATGTCACCGATAAACTCATCTTT. Translation gives CACDTPAGDVTDKLIF.

In regard to this clone: A much larger clonotype is one base distant, so this may be a read error. Different DNA sequences within this sample yield the same CDR3. The V gene is TRDV2, the J gene TRDJ1; perhaps TRDD3 as D (6 bases). The germline V gene encodes CDR1 GEAIGNYY and CDR2 EKD. The CDR3 is made up of 18 amino acids. V gave up 3 bases and J gave up 0 bases, with 22 bases separating them. CDR3: CACDGLLGTLGYTDKLIF. The CDR3 bases are TGTGCCTGTGACGGGCTCCTGGGGACGCTGGGATACACCGATAAACTCATCTTT.

This clone occurred a few times. The protein in TCRdb stems from a much larger clone and differs at residue 4 from this DNA's translation, likely a read error; here the protein is translated from the DNA. The chain recombines TRDV2 with TRDJ1; a weak D match, TRDD2 (5 bases). V was trimmed by 5 bases and J by 2 bases, leaving 26 bases between them. This CDR3 contains 18 residues. Germline CDR1 and CDR2: GEAIGNYY and EKD. The CDR3 here is CACGTIDNQPTYTDKLIF. CDR3 nucleotides: TGTGCCTGTGGCACGATAGATAACCAACCTACATATACCGATAAACTCATCTTT.

Comment on this clone: TCRdb's protein, taken from a much larger clone, differs from this DNA's translation at residue 13, likely owing to a read error; the protein displayed comes from the DNA. V gene TRDV2 combines with J gene TRDJ1; 9 bases align to TRDD3. Per the germline V gene, CDR1 is GEAIGNYY and CDR2 is EKD. The CDR3 extends over 17 amino acids. This CDR3 is CACDMVLGESYTNKLIF. CDR3 nucleotides: TGTGCCTGTGACATGGTACTGGGGGAATCCTACACCAATAAACTCATCTTT.

The V and J genes are TRDV2 and TRDJ1; TRDD3 matches at 12 bases. This CDR3 is 17 amino acids long. Germline V gene sequence: CDR1 GEAIGNYY, CDR2 EKD. J was trimmed by 1 base and V by 3 bases; bases with no gene match: 8. CDR3 residues: CACDGLLGDTFTDKLIF. The CDR3, as DNA: TGTGCCTGTGACGGCCTTCTGGGGGATACGTTCACCGATAAACTCATCTTT.

This clone is medium-sized within its sample. The CDR3 sequence is CACDSLTGDTLYTDKLIF. CDR3 bases: TGTGCCTGTGACTCCCTGACGGGGGATACGCTGTACACCGATAAACTCATCTTT. The chain links TRDV2 to TRDJ1, with 10 bases matching TRDD3. Germline lookup yields CDR1 GEAIGNYY and CDR2 EKD. This CDR3 comprises 18 residues. The V and J ends lost 3 bases and 0 bases, in that order; junction bases with no gene match: 12.

On this clone itself: Other nucleotide sequences in the sample specify the same CDR3. The V and J genes are TRDV2 and TRDJ1, with 11 bases lining up with TRDD3. J lost 7 bases, V lost 0 bases, and 18 bases had no gene match. Germline assignment: CDR1 GEAIGNYY and CDR2 EKD. The CDR3 is 19 amino acids. The DNA of the CDR3 is TGTGCCTGTGACACCCTACTGGGGGATAGTAAATTCAAAGGTGGTAAACTCATCTTT. Its translation: CACDTLLGDSKFKGGKLIF.

This clone has a count of ten or more. The chain is built from TRDV2 and TRDJ1; 10 bases are shared with TRDD3. V gave up 0 bases and J gave up 0 bases; unmatched junction bases: 9. The CDR3 spans 18 residues. From germline, CDR1 is GEAIGNYY and CDR2 EKD. The CDR3 nucleotides are TGTGCCTGTGACACCGCCTTCGGGCTGGGGGATAACACCGATAAACTCATCTTT. This gives the protein CACDTAFGLGDNTDKLIF.